Here is one T cell receptor beta chain with its context. Its antigen is currently unknown. The data belong to a study of T-cell memory formation after mild COVID-19. For the study at large: Most TCR clusters belonged to a single donor.

Whole-study results and caveats: CD4/CD8 balance held among clones contracting day 15 to 85, and later expanders leaned CD4+. A second wave of clones peaked on day 37, and their SARS-CoV-2 specificity went unconfirmed.

Germline V gives CDR1 LGHNA, CDR2 YNFKEQ. CDR3 length equals 16 residues. Trimming shortened V by 4 bases and J by 3 bases, and 19 bases separated the two germline ends. Constant-segment primers were used for 5'RACE, and the resulting TCR alpha and TCR beta cDNA libraries carried sample barcodes and UMIs. TCRdb re-called the 5' RACE reads through MiXCR, storing one row per CDR3 protein. The sample includes approximately 560,000 distinct CDR3 sequences, 15% to 20% seen only once; the top ten take roughly 7.7%. This clonotype was obtained from an adult woman who had mild COVID-19 (a few samples of this study predate the infection). Cell type and time point are not known. Source material: PBMCs or a T cell subset sorted from them (not recorded which). The V and J genes are TRBV4-2 and TRBJ2-7; D is tentatively TRBD1 or TRBD2 (6 bases each). The CDR3 nucleotides read TGTGCCAGCAGCCCGACCCTAGGGGGGAGAAGCTACGAGCAGTACTTC. Its protein is CASSPTLGGRSYEQYF.